Presented here are 2 T cell receptor beta chains from one specimen sequenced in a study of shared T cell receptors in the human thymus. TCRdb keeps only in-frame clones here, not all; method: immunoSEQ multiplex PCR. The top ten hold 0.02% of the sample, which has some 400,000 clones, about 95% seen once. Input material: thymocytes. The source of these receptors is a human donor.

This chain uses TRBV5-6 with TRBJ2-3; TRBD1 agrees at 9 bases. The CDR3 spans 14 residues. V dropped 5 bases and J dropped 4; count of bases not matched to a gene: 5. Germline assignment: CDR1 SGHDT and CDR2 YYEEEE. CDR3: CASRGTGWSDTQYF. DNA for the CDR3: TGTGCCAGCAGGGGGACAGGGTGGTCAGATACGCAGTATTTT.

The chain links TRBV27 to TRBJ2-4; the D is unclear. The ends were cut back, 5 bases at V and 0 bases at J, with 5 bases in the middle. This CDR3 spans 13 amino acids. From germline, CDR1 is MNHEY and CDR2 SMNVEV (reference sequence). In DNA form, the CDR3 reads TGTGCCAGCAGTAGTATAGCCAAAAACATTCAGTACTTC. Its translation is CASSSIAKNIQYF.